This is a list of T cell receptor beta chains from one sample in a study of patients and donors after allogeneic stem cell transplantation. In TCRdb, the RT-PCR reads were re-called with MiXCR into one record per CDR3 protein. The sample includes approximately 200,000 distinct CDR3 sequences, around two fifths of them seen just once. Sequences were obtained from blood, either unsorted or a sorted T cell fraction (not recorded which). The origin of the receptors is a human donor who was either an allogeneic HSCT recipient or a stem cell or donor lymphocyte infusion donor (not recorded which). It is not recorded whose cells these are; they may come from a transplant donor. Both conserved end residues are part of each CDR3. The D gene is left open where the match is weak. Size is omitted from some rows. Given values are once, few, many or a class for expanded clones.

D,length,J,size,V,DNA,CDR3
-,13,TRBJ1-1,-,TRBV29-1,TGCAGCGTTGAAGCACCGAGGGGTACTGAAGCTTTCTTT,CSVEAPRGTEAFF
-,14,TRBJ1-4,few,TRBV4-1,TGCGCCAGCAGCCAAGAAAGTACCAATGAAAAACTGTTTTTT,CASSQESTNEKLFF
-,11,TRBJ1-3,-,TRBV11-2,TGTGCCAGCAGCCCCGTCAGCACCATATATTTT,CASSPVSTIYF
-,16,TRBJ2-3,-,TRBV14,TGTGCCAGCAGCCGAACCCCTCTAGCGACTACAGATACGCAGTATTTT,CASSRTPLATTDTQYF
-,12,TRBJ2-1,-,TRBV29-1,TGTACGAAGGTGGGACCGGACAATGAGCAGTTCTTC,CTKVGPDNEQFF
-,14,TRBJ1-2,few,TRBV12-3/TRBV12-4,TGTGCCAGCACCTTTCAGGATCTTAACTATGGCTACACCTTC,CASTFQDLNYGYTF
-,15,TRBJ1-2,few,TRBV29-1,TGCAGCGTTGGGGGTCCCCGGGGGGCTTACTATGGCTACACCTTC,CSVGGPRGAYYGYTF
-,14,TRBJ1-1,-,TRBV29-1,TGCAGCGTGAATGGTCGGGGCCGTGACACTGAAGCTTTCTTT,CSVNGRGRDTEAFF
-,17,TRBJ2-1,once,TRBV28,TGTGCCAGCAGCCCCCCGTGGGGGGACGGAACGTACAATGAGCAGTTCTTC,CASSPPWGDGTYNEQFF
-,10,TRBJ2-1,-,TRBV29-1,TGCACAACTACCCCCAATGAGCAGTTCTTC,CTTTPNEQFF
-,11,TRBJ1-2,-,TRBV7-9,TGTGCCAGCCCGCAGGGAGATGGCTACACCTTC,CASPQGDGYTF
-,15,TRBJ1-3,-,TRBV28,TGTGCCAGCAGCGACGGCGTCCGCTCTGGAAACACCATATATTTT,CASSDGVRSGNTIYF
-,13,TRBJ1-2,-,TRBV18,TGTGCCAGCTCAGTCCTTTGGGGGAGCGGCTACACCTTC,CASSVLWGSGYTF
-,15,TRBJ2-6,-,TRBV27,TGTGCCAGCAGTCCCTCCCAAGTCGGTCCCAACGTCCTGACTTTC,CASSPSQVGPNVLTF
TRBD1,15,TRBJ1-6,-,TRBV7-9,TGTGCCAGCAGCTTAGGCGACAGGGTTGATTCACCCCTCCACTTT,CASSLGDRVDSPLHF
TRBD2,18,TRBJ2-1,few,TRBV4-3,TGCGCCAGCAGCCAAGATCCTAGCGGGACCATCCGGGGGAATGAGCAGTTCTTC,CASSQDPSGTIRGNEQFF
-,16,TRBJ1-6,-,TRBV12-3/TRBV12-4,TGTGCCAGCAGTTTAGCAGGGGGGACGGGAAATTCACCCCTCCACTTT,CASSLAGGTGNSPLHF
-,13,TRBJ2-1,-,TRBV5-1,TGCGCCAGCAGCTTTACAGGGTCCAATGAGCAGTTCTTC,CASSFTGSNEQFF
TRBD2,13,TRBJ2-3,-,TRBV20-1,TGCAGTGCTAAGACTAGCGGGGCAGATACGCAGTATTTT,CSAKTSGADTQYF